The clone carrying this T cell receptor beta chain came up many times. MiXCR was run by TCRdb on the 5' RACE reads, yielding one entry per CDR3 protein. The profile shows 20,000 to 25,000 distinct CDR3 sequences, 4% to 6% of them singletons. This sample was taken from a study of T cells after yellow fever vaccination. Overall study results and limits: A large majority of primary-vaccination clones showed up again after the booster (around 95% CD4, around 90% CD8). Peak timing came faster in the weaker secondary response, day 5 versus 15.

The germline V and J ends were trimmed by 5 bases and 9 bases, with 10 bases remaining between them. CDR1 and CDR2 from the germline V gene are SEHNR and FQNEAQ (reference sequence). The CDR3 is 11 residues long. This sequence joins TRBV7-9 and TRBJ1-2; D not resolved. Material: PBMCs, either bulk or a sorted T-cell subset (CD4+, CD8+, memory, or dextramer-sorted; not recorded which), obtained about 41 days after the first yellow fever vaccination. The origin of this receptor is a man aged 18 to 35 who received the YFV17D yellow fever vaccine. The CDR3 protein is CASSPSDRYTF. The CDR3 DNA is TGTGCCAGCAGCCCGAGTGACCGCTACACCTTC.